This T cell receptor beta chain appears in the sequencing data of a study of cytomegalovirus exposure and HLA in healthy donors (dated by TCRdb to between 2016 and 2019). For context, the study as a whole: According to a later analysis, the 120 or so validation repertoires were produced on the same platform as the 680 or so repertoires of the first cohort. In addition to the first cohort of 666 subjects, a separate validation cohort of approximately 130 different subjects was used. To predict cytomegalovirus infection status, the study brought together high-throughput TCR immunosequencing, statistical association of individual TCRs with disease status, and machine learning. The study aimed to test whether cataloging public T cell receptors could reveal signatures of past pathogen exposure.

In this sample, this clone turned up a few times. This clone's antigen is unknown. Base quality data are lacking; no much larger clone is found one base away. Receptor amplification or capture employed the immunoSEQ multiplex PCR assay. In the paper's pipeline: To diagnose cytomegalovirus status from the catalog of TCR beta chain sequences, a statistical classification framework was built. Imported from immuneACCESS, the table was reduced by TCRdb to in-frame sequences with V and J called. These copies leave out some clones; in studies compared against another copy, an unresolved V gene accounts for under half, and the cause of the remainder is not known. V, J and clone size are taken as reported in that table, and D and trimming were inferred from the DNA itself. Within this sample are almost 75,000 clones, with around four fifths of them counted one time only. Approximately 3% of the sample goes to the ten largest clones.

The donors were included in the validation cohort of around 120 subjects, a group kept apart from the roughly 670-subject first cohort. Results the study describes overall, beyond this receptor: According to the authors, the approach could potentially be generalized to other disease states and immunological phenotypes. Of the cluster scores, 90% to 95% were above 0 in a later analysis, which found that TCRs clustered in the first cohort also tended to co-occur in the 95 to 150 validation repertoires. A few of the identified cytomegalovirus-associated TCR beta chains were confirmed in vitro to be specific for cytomegalovirus antigens. In both the original and validation cohorts, the classifier was reported to diagnose cytomegalovirus status with high specificity and sensitivity. The study listed 164 TCR beta chains as associated with cytomegalovirus. The validation cohort had no HLA typing available for a later analysis, so co-occurrence within that cohort was assessed over all 130 or so repertoires. Across donors, most TCR sequences were observed very rarely, whereas some public TCRs were present in many individuals.

The CDR3 starts with the cysteine, ends with the phenylalanine, and has 14 residues. CDR3 DNA is the only sequence kept; it has 42 bases, read in frame from the first base. Trimming takes 5 bases from V and 8 bases from J, and the germline ends sit 15 bases apart. The germline V gene yields SGHTA for CDR1 and FQGNSA for CDR2. The V and J genes are TRBV7-2 and TRBJ1-4; a tentative D match to TRBD1 spans 6 bases. The specimen was PBMCs. The receptor was isolated from a man younger than 40 in good health and CMV-seronegative. The CDR3 region: CASSRGQGNEKLFF. The DNA sequence reads TGTGCCAGCAGCAGGGGCCAGGGGAACGAAAAACTGTTTTTT.